These T cell receptor beta chains were read from a single sample in a study of T cell responses to AZD1222 COVID-19 vaccine. Assay used: immunoSEQ multiplex PCR; TCRdb lists only in-frame clones, some missing. The repertoire has over 100,000 clones, about nine tenths of them found once; the top ten carry roughly 6.5%. The sequenced sample was peripheral blood, obtained on day 0 of AZD1222 vaccination. The receptors were gathered from an adult in good health. The CDR3 runs from the conserved cysteine through the conserved F or W. Each record gives: J gene, V gene, clone size, D gene, CDR3 protein, CDR3 DNA. A D gene is named only where the DNA matches it firmly. Clone size appears in some rows only: once, few, many, or a class for an expanded clone.

>TRBJ1-5|TRBV12-5|.|.
CASGLAGSQPQHF
TGTGCTAGTGGTTTGGCGGGATCTCAGCCCCAGCATTTT
>TRBJ1-5|TRBV7-2|few|.
CASSPDSNQPQHF
TGTGCCAGCAGTCCGGACAGCAATCAGCCCCAGCATTTT
>TRBJ1-1|TRBV2|once|TRBD1
CASRPTGFGNTEAFF
TGTGCCAGCCGACCGACAGGGTTTGGGAACACTGAAGCTTTCTTT
>TRBJ1-6|TRBV14|.|.
CASSHDSRALHF
TGTGCCAGCAGCCACGACTCACGAGCCCTCCACTTT
>TRBJ2-1|TRBV5-1|.|.
CASSLDSYNEQFF
TGCGCCAGCAGCCTCGACAGTTACAATGAGCAGTTCTTC
>TRBJ1-2|TRBV19|.|.
CASKWGFGYTF
TGTGCCAGTAAATGGGGGTTCGGCTACACCTTC
>TRBJ2-1|TRBV5-1|.|TRBD1
CASSLVGQGISYNEQFF
TGCGCCAGCAGCTTGGTGGGACAGGGGATCTCCTACAATGAGCAGTTCTTC
>TRBJ1-2|TRBV30|.|.
CAWRGVNYGYTF
TGTGCCTGGAGGGGGGTGAACTATGGCTACACCTTC
>TRBJ2-2|TRBV30|.|.
CAWSRGELFF
TGTGCCTGGAGCCGAGGGGAGCTGTTTTTT
>TRBJ1-6|TRBV5-1|.|.
CASSLKSPTGGTSPLHF
TGCGCCAGCAGCTTGAAGTCGCCAACCGGGGGGACTTCACCCCTCCACTTT
>TRBJ2-5|TRBV10-1|once|.
CASSPGPGETQYF
TGCGCCAGCAGTCCCGGACCGGGGGAGACCCAGTACTTC
>TRBJ2-3|TRBV4-2|.|TRBD2
CASSQGAGVFPTDTQYF
TGTGCCAGCAGCCAAGGAGCGGGGGTTTTCCCCACAGATACGCAGTATTTT